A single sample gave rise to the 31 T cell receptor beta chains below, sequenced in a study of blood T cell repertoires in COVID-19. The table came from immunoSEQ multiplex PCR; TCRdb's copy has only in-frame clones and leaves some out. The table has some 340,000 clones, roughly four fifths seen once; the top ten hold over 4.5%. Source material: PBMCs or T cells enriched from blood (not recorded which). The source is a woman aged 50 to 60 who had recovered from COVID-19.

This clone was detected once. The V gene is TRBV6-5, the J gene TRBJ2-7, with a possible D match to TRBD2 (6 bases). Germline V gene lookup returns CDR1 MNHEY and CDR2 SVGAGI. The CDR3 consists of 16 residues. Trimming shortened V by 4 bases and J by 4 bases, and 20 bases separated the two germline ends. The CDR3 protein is CASSLTPGLASYEQYF. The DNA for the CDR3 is TGTGCCAGCAGTTTAACGCCGGGACTTGCGTCTTACGAGCAGTACTTC.

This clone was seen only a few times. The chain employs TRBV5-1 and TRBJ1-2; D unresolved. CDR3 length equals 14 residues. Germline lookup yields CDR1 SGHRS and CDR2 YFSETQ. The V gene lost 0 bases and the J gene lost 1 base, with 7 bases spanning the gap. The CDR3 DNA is TGCGCCAGCAGCTTGGACAGTTTTAACTATGGCTACACCTTC. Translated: CASSLDSFNYGYTF.

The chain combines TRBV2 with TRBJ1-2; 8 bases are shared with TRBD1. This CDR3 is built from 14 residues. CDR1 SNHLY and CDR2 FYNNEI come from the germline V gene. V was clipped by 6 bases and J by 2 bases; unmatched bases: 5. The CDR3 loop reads CASRTGTGNYGYTF. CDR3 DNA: TGTGCCAGCAGGACCGGGACAGGCAACTATGGCTACACCTTC.

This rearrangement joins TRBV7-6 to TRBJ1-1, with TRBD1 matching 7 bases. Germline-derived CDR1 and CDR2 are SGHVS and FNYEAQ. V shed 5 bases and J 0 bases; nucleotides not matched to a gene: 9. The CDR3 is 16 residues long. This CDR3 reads CASSPRDSSVNTEAFF. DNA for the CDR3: TGTGCCAGCAGCCCCCGGGACAGTTCGGTGAACACTGAAGCTTTCTTT.

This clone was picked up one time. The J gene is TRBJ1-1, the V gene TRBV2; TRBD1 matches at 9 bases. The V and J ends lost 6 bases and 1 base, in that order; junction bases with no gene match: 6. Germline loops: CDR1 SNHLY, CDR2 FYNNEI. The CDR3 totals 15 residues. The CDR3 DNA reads TGTGCCAGCAGCCGGACAGGGGACGGGAACACTGAAGCTTTCTTT. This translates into CASSRTGDGNTEAFF.

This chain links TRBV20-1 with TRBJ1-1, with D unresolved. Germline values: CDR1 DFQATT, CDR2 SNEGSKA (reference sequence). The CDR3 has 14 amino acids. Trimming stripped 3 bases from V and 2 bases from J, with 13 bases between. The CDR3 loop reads CSASLRGINTEAFF. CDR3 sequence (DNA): TGCAGTGCTAGTCTCCGGGGAATAAACACTGAAGCTTTCTTT.

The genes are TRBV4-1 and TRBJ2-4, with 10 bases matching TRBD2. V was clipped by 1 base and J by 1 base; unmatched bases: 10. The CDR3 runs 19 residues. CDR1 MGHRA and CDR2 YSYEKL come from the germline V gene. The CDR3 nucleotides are TGCGCCAGCAGCCAAGTTCTAGCGGGAGAGGGTGGGGCCAAAAACATTCAGTACTTC. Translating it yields CASSQVLAGEGGAKNIQYF.

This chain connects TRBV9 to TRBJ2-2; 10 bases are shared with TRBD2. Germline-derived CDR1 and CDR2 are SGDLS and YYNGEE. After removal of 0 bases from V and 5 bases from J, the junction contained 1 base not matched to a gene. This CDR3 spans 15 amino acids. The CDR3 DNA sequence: TGTGCCAGCAGCGTAGAGGGACTAGCGACCGGGGAGCTGTTTTTT. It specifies CASSVEGLATGELFF.

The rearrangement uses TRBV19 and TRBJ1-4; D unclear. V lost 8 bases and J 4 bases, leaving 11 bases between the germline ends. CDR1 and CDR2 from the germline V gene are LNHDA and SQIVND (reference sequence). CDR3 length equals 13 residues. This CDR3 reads CASHGLFNEKLFF. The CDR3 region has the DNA TGTGCCAGTCACGGACTGTTTAATGAAAAACTGTTTTTT.

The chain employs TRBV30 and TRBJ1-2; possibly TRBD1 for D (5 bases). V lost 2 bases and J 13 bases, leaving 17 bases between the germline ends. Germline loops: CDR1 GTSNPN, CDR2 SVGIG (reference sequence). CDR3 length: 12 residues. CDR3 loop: CAWSRAGLGVTF. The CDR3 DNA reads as TGTGCCTGGAGTCGGGCCGGCCTAGGGGTCACCTTC.

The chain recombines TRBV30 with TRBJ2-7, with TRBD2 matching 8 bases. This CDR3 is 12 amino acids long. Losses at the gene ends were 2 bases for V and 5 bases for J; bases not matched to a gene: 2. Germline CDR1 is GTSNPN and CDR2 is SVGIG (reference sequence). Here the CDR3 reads CAWSHSGNEQYF. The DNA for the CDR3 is TGTGCCTGGAGTCATAGCGGGAACGAGCAGTACTTC.

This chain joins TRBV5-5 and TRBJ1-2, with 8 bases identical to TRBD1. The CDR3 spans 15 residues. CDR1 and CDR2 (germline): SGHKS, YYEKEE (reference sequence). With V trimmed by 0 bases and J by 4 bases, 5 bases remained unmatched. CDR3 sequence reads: CASSLEGQGFYGYTF. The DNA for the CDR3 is TGTGCCAGCAGCTTGGAAGGACAGGGTTTCTATGGCTACACCTTC. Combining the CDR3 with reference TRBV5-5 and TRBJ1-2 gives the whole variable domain DAGVTQSPTHLIKTRGQQVTLRCSPISGHKSVSWYQQVLGQGPQFIFQYYEKEERGRGNFPDRFSARQFPNYSSELNVNALLLGDSALYLCASSLEGQGFYGYTFGSGTRLTVV.

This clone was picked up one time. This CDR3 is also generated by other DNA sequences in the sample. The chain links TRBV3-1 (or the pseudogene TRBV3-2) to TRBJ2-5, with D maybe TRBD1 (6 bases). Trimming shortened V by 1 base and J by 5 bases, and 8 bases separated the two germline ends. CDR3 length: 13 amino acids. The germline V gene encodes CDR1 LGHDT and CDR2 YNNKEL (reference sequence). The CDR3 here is CASSQGGRETQYF. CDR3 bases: TGTGCCAGCAGCCAAGGGGGGCGTGAGACCCAGTACTTC.

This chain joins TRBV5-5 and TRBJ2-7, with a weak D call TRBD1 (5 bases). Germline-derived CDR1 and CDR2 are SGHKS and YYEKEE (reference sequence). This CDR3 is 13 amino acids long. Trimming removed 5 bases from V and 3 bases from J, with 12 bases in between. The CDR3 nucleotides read TGTGCCAGCAGTTGGGGCCCCAGCTACGAGCAGTACTTC. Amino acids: CASSWGPSYEQYF.

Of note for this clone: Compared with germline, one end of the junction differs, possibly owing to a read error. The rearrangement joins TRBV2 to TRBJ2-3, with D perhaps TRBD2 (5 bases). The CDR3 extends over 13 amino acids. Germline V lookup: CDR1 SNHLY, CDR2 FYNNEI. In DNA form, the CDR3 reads TGTGCCAGCAGGGAAGGGTCCGGGAAAACGCAGTATTTT. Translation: CASREGSGKTQYF.

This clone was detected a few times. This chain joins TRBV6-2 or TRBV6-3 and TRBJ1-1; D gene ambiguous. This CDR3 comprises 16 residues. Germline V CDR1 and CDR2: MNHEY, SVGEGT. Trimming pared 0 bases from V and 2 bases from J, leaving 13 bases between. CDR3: CASSYSIEGLNTEAFF. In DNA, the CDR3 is TGTGCCAGCAGTTACTCGATAGAGGGTCTAAACACTGAAGCTTTCTTT.

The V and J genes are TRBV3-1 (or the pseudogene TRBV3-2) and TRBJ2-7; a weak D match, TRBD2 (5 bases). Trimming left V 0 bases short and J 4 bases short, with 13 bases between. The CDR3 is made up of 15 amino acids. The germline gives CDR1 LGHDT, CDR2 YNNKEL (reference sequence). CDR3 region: CASSQDSLGGYEQYF. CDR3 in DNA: TGTGCCAGCAGCCAAGATTCCCTAGGAGGTTACGAGCAGTACTTC.

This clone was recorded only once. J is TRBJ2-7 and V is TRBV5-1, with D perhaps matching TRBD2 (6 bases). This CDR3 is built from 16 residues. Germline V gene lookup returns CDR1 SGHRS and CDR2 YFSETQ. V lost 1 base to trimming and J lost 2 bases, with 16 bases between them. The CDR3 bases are TGCGCCAGCAGCTTGACGTCCGGGAGCCCCACCTACGAGCAGTACTTC. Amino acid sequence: CASSLTSGSPTYEQYF.

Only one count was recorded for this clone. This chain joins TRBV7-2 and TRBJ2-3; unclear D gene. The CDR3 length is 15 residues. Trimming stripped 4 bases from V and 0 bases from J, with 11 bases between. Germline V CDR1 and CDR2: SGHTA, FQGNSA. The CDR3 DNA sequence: TGTGCCAGCAGCTACCAGTGGGCCAGCACAGATACGCAGTATTTT. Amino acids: CASSYQWASTDTQYF.

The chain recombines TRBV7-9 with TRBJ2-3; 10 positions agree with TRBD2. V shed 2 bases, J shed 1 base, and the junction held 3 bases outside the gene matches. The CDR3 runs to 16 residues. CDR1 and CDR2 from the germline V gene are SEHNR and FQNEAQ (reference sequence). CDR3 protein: CASSLSGGARTDTQYF. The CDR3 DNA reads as TGTGCCAGCAGCTTAAGCGGGGGGGCTCGCACAGATACGCAGTATTTT.

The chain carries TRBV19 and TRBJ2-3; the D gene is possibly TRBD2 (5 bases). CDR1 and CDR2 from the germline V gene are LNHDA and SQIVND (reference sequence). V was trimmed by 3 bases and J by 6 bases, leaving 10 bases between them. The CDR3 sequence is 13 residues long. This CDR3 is CASSIGLHDTQYF. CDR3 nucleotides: TGTGCCAGTAGTATTGGACTTCATGATACGCAGTATTTT.

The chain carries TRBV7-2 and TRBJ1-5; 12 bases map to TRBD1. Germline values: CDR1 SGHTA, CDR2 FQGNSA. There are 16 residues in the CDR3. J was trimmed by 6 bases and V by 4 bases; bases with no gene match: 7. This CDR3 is CASSWGTGGVSQPQHF. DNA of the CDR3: TGTGCCAGCAGCTGGGGGACAGGGGGCGTGAGTCAGCCCCAGCATTTT.

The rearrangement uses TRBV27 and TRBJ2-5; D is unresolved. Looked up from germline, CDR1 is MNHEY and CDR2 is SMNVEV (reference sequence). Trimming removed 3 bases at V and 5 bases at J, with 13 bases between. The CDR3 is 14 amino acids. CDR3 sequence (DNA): TGTGCCAGCAGTTTCACCCTAGGTGATGAGACCCAGTACTTC. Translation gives CASSFTLGDETQYF.

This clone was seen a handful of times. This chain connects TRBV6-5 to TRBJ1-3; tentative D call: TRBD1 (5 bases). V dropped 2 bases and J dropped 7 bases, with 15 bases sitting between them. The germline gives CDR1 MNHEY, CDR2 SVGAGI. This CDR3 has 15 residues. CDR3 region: CASSYEPGLPNTIYF. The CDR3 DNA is TGTGCCAGCAGTTACGAGCCAGGGCTCCCGAACACCATATATTTT.

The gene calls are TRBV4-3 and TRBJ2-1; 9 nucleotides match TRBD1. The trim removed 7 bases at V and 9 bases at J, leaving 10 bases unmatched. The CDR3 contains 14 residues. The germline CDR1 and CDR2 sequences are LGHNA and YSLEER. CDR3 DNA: TGCGCCAGCAAACAGGGGGCATCGATTGGTGAGCAGTTCTTC. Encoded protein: CASKQGASIGEQFF.

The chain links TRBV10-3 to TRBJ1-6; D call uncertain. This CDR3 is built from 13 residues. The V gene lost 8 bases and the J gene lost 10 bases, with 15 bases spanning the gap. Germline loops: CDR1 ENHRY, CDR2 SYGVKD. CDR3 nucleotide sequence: TGTGCCATCGCAGGTTCAGGCGAGTCACCCCTCCACTTT. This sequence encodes CAIAGSGESPLHF.

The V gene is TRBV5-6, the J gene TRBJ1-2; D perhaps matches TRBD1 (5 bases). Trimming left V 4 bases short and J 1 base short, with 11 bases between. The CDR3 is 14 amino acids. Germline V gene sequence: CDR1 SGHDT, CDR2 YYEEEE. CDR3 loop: CASSGFGGNYGYTF. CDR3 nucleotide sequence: TGTGCCAGCAGCGGGTTCGGGGGTAACTATGGCTACACCTTC.

The chain's CDR3 is CASSPRRGHGNEQFF. CDR3 bases: TGTGCCAGCAGTCCACGGAGGGGGCATGGGAATGAGCAGTTCTTC. V and J are TRBV27 and TRBJ2-1, with D maybe TRBD1 (7 bases). The CDR3 loop spans 15 amino acids. V was pared by 5 bases and J by 7 bases, with 18 bases between. Germline V lookup: CDR1 MNHEY, CDR2 SMNVEV (reference sequence).

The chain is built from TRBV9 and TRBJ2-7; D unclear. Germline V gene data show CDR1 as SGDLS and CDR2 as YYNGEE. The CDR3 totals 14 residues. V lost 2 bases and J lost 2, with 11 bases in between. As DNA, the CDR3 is TGTGCCAGCAGCGTGCAGTCCCTTCCCTACGAGCAGTACTTC. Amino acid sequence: CASSVQSLPYEQYF.

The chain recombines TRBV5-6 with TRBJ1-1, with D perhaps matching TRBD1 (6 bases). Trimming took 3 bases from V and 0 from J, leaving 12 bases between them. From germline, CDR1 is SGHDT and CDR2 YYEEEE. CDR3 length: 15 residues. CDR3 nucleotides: TGTGCCAGCAGCTCCCGGACAGCTTTGAACACTGAAGCTTTCTTT. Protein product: CASSSRTALNTEAFF.

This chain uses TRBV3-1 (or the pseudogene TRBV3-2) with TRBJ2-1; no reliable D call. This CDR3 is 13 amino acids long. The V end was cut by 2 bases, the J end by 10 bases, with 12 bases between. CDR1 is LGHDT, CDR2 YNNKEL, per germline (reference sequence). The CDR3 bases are TGTGCCAGCAGCCAAATGGAGCGATCCGAGCAGTTCTTC. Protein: CASSQMERSEQFF.